The entry that follows covers one T cell receptor (beta chain) sequence. Its antigen target is currently unknown. No base quality values were provided; no much bigger clone lies one nucleotide off. There are 16 amino acids in the CDR3, from cysteine to phenylalanine inclusive. Only the CDR3 DNA stays, 48 bases, in frame from base 1. V lost 11 bases and J lost 2 bases, and the count of bases not matched to a germline gene is 11. Reading the germline V gene gives CDR1 ENHRY and CDR2 SYGVKD. The collaborating institutions used their own protocols to collect whole blood in K2EDTA tubes. For TCRbeta analysis, collaborators shipped samples as frozen whole blood, isolated PBMCs, or DNA extracted from either of those sample types. The data are from a study of blood T cell repertoires in COVID-19 (TCRdb year 2020). Background on the whole study: The collaborator samples originated in the United States, Italy and Spain and spanned the acute and convalescent phases of COVID-19. The prospective study material was composed of cDNA or gDNA derived from T cells, B-cell-depleted T cells, or PBMCs. Subjects who had been exposed to COVID-19, were actively infected with it, or had recovered from it provided the deeply sampled blood TCRbeta repertoires that made up the dataset. The repertoires were released in a freely available public database intended as a resource for research on the immune response to SARS-CoV-2. The samples were drawn from two sources: the first 160 participants of the ongoing ImmuneRACE study, and 1,200 or so subjects contributed by 6 global collaborators. Sample metadata almost always included a de-identified subject ID, COVID-19 status, age in years and sex. HLA class I and class II types, where available, came from metadata supplied by the sample provider rather than from assay-based typing. Results the study describes overall, beyond this receptor: Clinical and demographic metadata were provided uncurated, with the amount varying by source and participant.

The immunoSEQ Assay, a bias-controlled multiplex PCR, was used to amplify TCRbeta CDR3 regions from genomic DNA. As for how the authors treated the data: The number of nucleated cells in each sample was estimated from the amplification of reference gene primers within the assay. To quantify the absolute abundance of each unique TCRbeta CDR3 rearrangement, sequence reads were collapsed and filtered. Productive Simpson clonality was computed per sample as the square root of Simpson's diversity index over productive rearrangements. TCRdb's version of the immuneACCESS table is confined to in-frame rearrangements and falls short of the full clone set. An unresolved V gene accounts for under half of the shortfall where checked; the remainder is of unknown origin. The V and J calls and clone size are taken from that table; D and trimming were inferred from the DNA. The sample records a few hundred thousand clones, 86% of which are singletons. 10% to 15% of the sample is held by the ten biggest clonotypes.

Sequencing was performed on peripheral blood. The clonotype originates from an elderly man with acute or convalescent COVID-19. The rearranged segments are TRBV10-3 and TRBJ2-5; 13 junctional bases match TRBD2. The CDR3 protein is CASRGGGLAGQETQYF. The sequenced DNA: TGTGCCTCCCGAGGGGGGGGACTAGCGGGGCAAGAGACCCAGTACTTC.